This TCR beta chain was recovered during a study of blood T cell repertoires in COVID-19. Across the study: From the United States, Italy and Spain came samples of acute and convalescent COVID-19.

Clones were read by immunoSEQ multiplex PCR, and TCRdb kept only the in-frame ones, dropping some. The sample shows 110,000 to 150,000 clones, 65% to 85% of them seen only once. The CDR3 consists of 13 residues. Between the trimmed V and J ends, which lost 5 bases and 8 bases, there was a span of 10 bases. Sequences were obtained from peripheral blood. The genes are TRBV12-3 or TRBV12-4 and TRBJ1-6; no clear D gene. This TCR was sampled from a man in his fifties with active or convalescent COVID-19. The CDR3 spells CASSPYLYSPLHF. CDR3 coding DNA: TGTGCCAGCAGTCCCTACCTTTATTCACCCCTCCACTTT.